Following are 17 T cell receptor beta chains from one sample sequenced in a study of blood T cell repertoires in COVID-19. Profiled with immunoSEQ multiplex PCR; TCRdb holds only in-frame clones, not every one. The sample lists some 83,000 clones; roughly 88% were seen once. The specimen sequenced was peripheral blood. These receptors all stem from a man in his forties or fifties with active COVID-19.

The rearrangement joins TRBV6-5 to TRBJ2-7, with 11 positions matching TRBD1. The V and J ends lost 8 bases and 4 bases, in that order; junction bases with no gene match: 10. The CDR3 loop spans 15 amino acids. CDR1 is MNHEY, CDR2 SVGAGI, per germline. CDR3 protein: CASAPGQGVRYEQYF. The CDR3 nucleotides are TGTGCCAGCGCGCCGGGACAGGGGGTGAGGTACGAGCAGTACTTC.

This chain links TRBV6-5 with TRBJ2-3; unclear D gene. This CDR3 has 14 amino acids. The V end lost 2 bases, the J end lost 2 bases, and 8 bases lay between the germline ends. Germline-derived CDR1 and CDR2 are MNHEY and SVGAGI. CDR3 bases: TGTGCCAGCAGTTACGGCTTGCCCACAGATACGCAGTATTTT. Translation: CASSYGLPTDTQYF.

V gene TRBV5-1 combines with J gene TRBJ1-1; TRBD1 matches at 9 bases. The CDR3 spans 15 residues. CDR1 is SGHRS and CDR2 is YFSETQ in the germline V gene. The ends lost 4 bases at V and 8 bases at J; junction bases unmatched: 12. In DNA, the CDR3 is TGCGCCAGCAGCCCCGGGACAGGGTTAATTGCGGAAGCTTTCTTT. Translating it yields CASSPGTGLIAEAFF.

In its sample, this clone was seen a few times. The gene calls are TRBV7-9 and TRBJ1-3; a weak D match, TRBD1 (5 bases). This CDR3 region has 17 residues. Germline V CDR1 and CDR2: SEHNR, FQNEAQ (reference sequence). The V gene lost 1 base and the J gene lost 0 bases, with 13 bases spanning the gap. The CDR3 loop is CASSLEMGPRSGNTIYF. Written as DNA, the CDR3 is TGTGCCAGCAGCTTAGAGATGGGGCCCCGCTCTGGAAACACCATATATTTT.

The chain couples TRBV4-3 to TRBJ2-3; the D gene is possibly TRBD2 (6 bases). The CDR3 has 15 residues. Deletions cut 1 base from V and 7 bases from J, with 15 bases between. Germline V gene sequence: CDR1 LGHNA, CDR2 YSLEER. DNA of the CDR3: TGCGCCAGCAGCCAAGTTGGGACTGATCGGAATACGCAGTATTTT. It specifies CASSQVGTDRNTQYF.

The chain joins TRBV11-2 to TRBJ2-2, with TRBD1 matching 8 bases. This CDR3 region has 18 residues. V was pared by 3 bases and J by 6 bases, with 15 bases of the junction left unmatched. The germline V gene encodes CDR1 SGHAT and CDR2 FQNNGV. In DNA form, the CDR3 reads TGTGCCAGCAGCTTGAGGGACAGGAGACCCCCGAGAGCCGGGGAGCTGTTTTTT. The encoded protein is CASSLRDRRPPRAGELFF.

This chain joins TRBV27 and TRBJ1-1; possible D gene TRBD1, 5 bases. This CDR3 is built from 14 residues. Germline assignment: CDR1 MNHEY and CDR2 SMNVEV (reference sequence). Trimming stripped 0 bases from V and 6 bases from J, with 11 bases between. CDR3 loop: CASSLSGQGPEAFF. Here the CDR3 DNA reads TGTGCCAGCAGTTTATCGGGTCAGGGCCCTGAAGCTTTCTTT.

CDR3 amino acids: CASSYSQSEAFF. For the CDR3, the DNA is TGCGCCAGCAGCTATTCCCAATCTGAAGCTTTCTTT. The genes are TRBV5-1 and TRBJ1-1; unclear D gene. This CDR3 has 12 residues. Trimming took off 3 bases at V and 6 bases at J, with 9 bases between the two ends. Looked up from germline, CDR1 is SGHRS and CDR2 is YFSETQ.

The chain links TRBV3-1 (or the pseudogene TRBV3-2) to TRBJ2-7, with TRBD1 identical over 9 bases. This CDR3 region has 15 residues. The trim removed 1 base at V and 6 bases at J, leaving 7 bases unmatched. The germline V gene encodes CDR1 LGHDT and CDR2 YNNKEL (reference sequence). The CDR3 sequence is CASSQGGTGNREQYF. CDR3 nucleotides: TGTGCCAGCAGCCAAGGTGGGACAGGGAATCGCGAGCAGTACTTC.

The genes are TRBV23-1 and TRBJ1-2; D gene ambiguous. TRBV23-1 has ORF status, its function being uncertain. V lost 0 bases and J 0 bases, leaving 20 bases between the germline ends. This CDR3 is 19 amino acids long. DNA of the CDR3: TGCGCCAGCAGTCAATCGGTCGGTTGCCCCTTCGCCCCTAACTATGGCTACACCTTC. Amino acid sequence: CASSQSVGCPFAPNYGYTF.

For the CDR3, the DNA is TGTGCCAGCAGTTTTCGTCAGCGGGAGGGAACGCAGTATTTT. Residues: CASSFRQREGTQYF. This chain joins TRBV28 and TRBJ2-3, with TRBD2 matching over 10 bases. CDR3 length: 14 amino acids. Germline CDR1 is MDHEN and CDR2 is SYDVKM. Unmatched junction bases numbered 6, after V lost 3 bases and J lost 9 bases.

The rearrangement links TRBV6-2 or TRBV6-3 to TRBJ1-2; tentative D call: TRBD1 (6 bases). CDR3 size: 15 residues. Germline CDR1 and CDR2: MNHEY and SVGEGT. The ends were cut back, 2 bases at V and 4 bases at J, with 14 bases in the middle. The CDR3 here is CASSYGGHLGYGYTF. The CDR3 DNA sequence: TGTGCCAGCAGTTACGGGGGACATTTGGGCTATGGCTACACCTTC.

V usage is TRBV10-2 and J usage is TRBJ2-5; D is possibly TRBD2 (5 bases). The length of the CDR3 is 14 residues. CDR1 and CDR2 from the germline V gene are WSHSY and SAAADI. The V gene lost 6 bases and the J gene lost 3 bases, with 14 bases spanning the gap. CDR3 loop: CASREEGRKETQYF. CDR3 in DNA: TGCGCCAGCAGGGAAGAGGGCAGAAAAGAGACCCAGTACTTC.

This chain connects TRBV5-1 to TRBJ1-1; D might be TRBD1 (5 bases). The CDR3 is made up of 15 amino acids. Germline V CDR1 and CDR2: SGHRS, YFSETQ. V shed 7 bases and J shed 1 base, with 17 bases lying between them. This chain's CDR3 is CASQRQGNGNTEAFF. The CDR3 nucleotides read TGCGCCAGCCAACGGCAGGGAAACGGGAACACTGAAGCTTTCTTT. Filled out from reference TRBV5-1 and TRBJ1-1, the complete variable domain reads KAGVTQTPRYLIKTRGQQVTLSCSPISGHRSVSWYQQTPGQGLQFLFEYFSETQRNKGNFPGRFSGRQFSNSRSEMNVSTLELGDSALYLCASQRQGNGNTEAFFGQGTRLTVV.

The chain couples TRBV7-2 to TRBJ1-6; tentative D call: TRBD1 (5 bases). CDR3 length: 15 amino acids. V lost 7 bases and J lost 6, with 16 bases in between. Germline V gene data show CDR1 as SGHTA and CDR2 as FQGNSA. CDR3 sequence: CASNPLRGINSPLHF. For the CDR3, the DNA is TGTGCCAGCAATCCCCTTAGGGGTATTAATTCACCCCTCCACTTT.

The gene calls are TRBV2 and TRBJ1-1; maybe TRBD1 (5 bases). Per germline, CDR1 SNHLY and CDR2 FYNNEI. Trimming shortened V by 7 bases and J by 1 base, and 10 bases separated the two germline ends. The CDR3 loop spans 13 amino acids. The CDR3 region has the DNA TGTGCCAGCACTTGGACAACGAACACTGAAGCTTTCTTT. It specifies CASTWTTNTEAFF. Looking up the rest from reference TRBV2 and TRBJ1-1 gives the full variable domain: EPEVTQTPSHQVTQMGQEVILRCVPISNHLYFYWYRQILGQKVEFLVSFYNNEISEKSEIFDDQFSVERPDGSNFTLKIRSTKLEDSAMYFCASTWTTNTEAFFGQGTRLTVV.

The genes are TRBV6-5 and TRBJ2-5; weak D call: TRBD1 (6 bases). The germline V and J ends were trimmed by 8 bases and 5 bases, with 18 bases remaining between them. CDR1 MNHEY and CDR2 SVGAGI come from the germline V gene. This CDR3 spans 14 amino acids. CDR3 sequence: CASWNRAGAETQYF. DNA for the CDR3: TGTGCCAGCTGGAACAGGGCTGGGGCGGAGACCCAGTACTTC.